This TCR beta chain was obtained from a study of CD8+ T cells in alopecia areata. In the study overall: Patients received oral tofacitinib, 5 to 10 mg twice daily, for moderate-to-severe alopecia areata. Tofacitinib dosing lasted 6 to 18 months, which was then followed by 6 months off drug.

V lost 4 bases and J 2 bases, leaving 14 bases between the germline ends. CDR1 and CDR2 from the germline V gene are MNHEY and SMNVEV (reference sequence). This CDR3 has 15 amino acids. This clone was recorded only once. Extracted from the samples, RNA was reverse transcribed into cDNA to serve as the sequencing template. Data came from immunoSEQ multiplex PCR; TCRdb stores just in-frame clones and leaves some out. The sample lists tens of thousands of clones; approximately 28% were seen once. Sample treatment: oral pan-JAK inhibitor, 5-10 mg twice daily. The sample was CD8+ T cells sorted from blood, taken at week 4, from a patient treated with tofacitinib. The origin of this receptor is a human donor with alopecia areata. V is TRBV27 and J is TRBJ1-2, with a possible D match to TRBD1 (6 bases). The CDR3 loop is CASSSTGQQNYGYTF. Written as DNA, the CDR3 is TGTGCCAGCAGTTCAACCGGACAGCAAAACTATGGCTACACCTTC.